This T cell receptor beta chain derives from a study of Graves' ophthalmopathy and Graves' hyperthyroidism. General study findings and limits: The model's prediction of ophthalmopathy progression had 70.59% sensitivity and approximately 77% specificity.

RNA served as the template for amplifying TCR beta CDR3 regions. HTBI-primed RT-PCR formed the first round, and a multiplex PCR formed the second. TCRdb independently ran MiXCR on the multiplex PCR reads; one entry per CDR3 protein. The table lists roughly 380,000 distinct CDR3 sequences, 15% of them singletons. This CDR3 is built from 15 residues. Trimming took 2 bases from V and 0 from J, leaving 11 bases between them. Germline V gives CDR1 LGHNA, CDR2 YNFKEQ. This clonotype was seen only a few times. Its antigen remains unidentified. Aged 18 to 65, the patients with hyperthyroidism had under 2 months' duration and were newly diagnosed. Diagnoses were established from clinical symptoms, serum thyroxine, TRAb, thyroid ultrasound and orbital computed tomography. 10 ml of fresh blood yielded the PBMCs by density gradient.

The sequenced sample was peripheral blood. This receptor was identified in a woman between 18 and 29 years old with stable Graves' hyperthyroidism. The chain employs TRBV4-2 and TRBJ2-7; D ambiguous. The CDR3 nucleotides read TGTGCCAGCAGCCAATACCAACCGCGCTCCTACGAGCAGTACTTC. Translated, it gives CASSQYQPRSYEQYF.